The clone carrying this TCR beta chain was seen a few times. This sample was taken from a study of early T cells in non-severe SARS-CoV-2 infection. The CDR3 has 19 amino acids. The junction had 11 bases not matched to a gene; V was cut back by 3 bases and J by 0 bases. Germline V gene sequence: CDR1 SNHLY, CDR2 FYNNEI. TCRdb reprocessed the 5' RACE reads via MiXCR and lists one record per CDR3 protein. The sample includes 55,000 to 70,000 distinct CDR3 sequences, 5.6% of them seen just once. The sample consisted of whole blood. This chain links TRBV2 with TRBJ2-4; 10 positions agree with TRBD2. This TCR was recovered from an adult who was a healthcare worker with PCR-confirmed SARS-CoV-2 infection or an uninfected control (not recorded which). The chain's CDR3 is CASSDPSGGWGKAKNIQYF. CDR3 coding DNA: TGTGCCAGCAGTGATCCTAGCGGGGGCTGGGGGAAAGCCAAAAACATTCAGTACTTC. The full variable domain, with the rest looked up from reference TRBV2 and TRBJ2-4, is EPEVTQTPSHQVTQMGQEVILRCVPISNHLYFYWYRQILGQKVEFLVSFYNNEISEKSEIFDDQFSVERPDGSNFTLKIRSTKLEDSAMYFCASSDPSGGWGKAKNIQYFGAGTRLSVL.